This T cell receptor beta chain is drawn from a study of CD8+ T cells in alopecia areata. Background on the study: Treated patients were given oral tofacitinib, which was dosed at 5 to 10 mg twice daily.

It was cDNA, reverse transcribed from extracted RNA, that served as the sequencing template. Measured with immunoSEQ multiplex PCR; TCRdb has only the in-frame clones, and not every one. The data hold 100,000 to 150,000 clones, with about 50% observed a single time. Between the trimmed V and J ends, which lost 5 bases and 3 bases, there was a span of 16 bases. Germline V gives CDR1 SQVTM, CDR2 ANQGSEA. The CDR3 runs to 14 residues. Isolation of CD4+ and CD8+ T cells from PBMCs was achieved by sorting. The source of this sequence is a human donor with alopecia areata. Here the sequenced sample was CD8+ T cells sorted from blood, taken at week 0. The V gene is TRBV29-1, the J gene TRBJ2-5; either TRBD1 or TRBD2 may fit D (5 bases each). The CDR3 bases are TGCAGCGTTTTAACCGGGACGGGTGAAGAGACCCAGTACTTC. It encodes CSVLTGTGEETQYF. Filled out from reference TRBV29-1 and TRBJ2-5, the complete variable domain reads SAVISQKPSRDICQRGTSLTIQCQVDSQVTMMFWYRQQPGQSLTLIATANQGSEATYESGFVIDKFPISRPNLTFSTLTVSNMSPEDSSIYLCSVLTGTGEETQYFGPGTRLLVL.